This T cell receptor (beta chain) was sequenced during a study of cytomegalovirus exposure and HLA in healthy donors (dated by TCRdb to the late 2010s). Context from the whole study: An earlier analysis of 587 of the donors reported about 300 Gb of sequence data and 100 million to 120 million unique TCR beta sequences obtained from some 170 million T cells. Rather than drawing on any new phenotypic data, the later analysis identified candidate immune exposures from TCR beta sequences and the way those sequences occurred across donors. Alongside the repertoire data, information on donor age, sex, ethnicity and CMV serostatus was compiled. HLA typing included class I and class II loci at four-digit resolution. The aim of the study was to test whether cataloging public T cell receptors could identify signatures of past pathogen exposure. An early release that covered 640 HLA-typed donors contained approximately 300 gigabases of sequencing data and 85 million to 100 million unique TCR sequences. To decide whether each TCR beta V gene segment behaved as functional or pseudogenic, an earlier analysis of some 540 of the donors relied on high-throughput TCR beta sequencing. To predict cytomegalovirus infection status, the study brought together high-throughput TCR immunosequencing, statistical association of individual TCRs with disease status, and machine learning. Every discovery cohort repertoire had been produced on one sequencing platform. To study patterns of TCR occurrence, a later analysis re-analyzed previously published TCR beta repertoires from 600 to 750 donors and added high-resolution HLA genotyping. Roughly 5 DR-DQ haplotypes were handled as single units for association and clustering, since linkage in the cohort was strong. Typing coverage varied by locus: roughly 620-640 donors for A, B, C, DRB1 and DQB1; under 550 for DQA1; over 600 for DPA1; more than 450 for DPB1. In addition to the first cohort of around 670 subjects, a separate validation cohort of some 120 different subjects was used. A later genetic analysis took genome-wide SNP genotypes for about 65% of the 666 donors and used that subset as a discovery cohort. Among the approximately 420 genotyped donors, about 85% belonged to the genetic ancestry cluster associated with self-reported Caucasian donors. The T cell repertoires of 666 subjects were profiled by immunosequencing and related to cytomegalovirus serostatus. Among 350 to 400 genotyped donors of the cohort, an average of approximately 240,000 unique TCR beta nucleotide sequences were sequenced per donor, around 18% of them non-productive. What the study reported, not specific to this receptor: When HLA alleles, especially DR and DQ, strongly co-occurred, attributing TCR associations to individual alleles was difficult. CMV serostatus was the only immune exposure information available for the cohort. Correlated functional status among segregating V segments might be attributable to linkage disequilibrium, but an unknown experimental factor could not be ruled out. A total of 150 to 200 TCR beta chains were listed by the study as associated with cytomegalovirus. In a later genetic analysis, fewer N-insertions in productive TCRs were reported among donors in an Asian-associated ancestry cluster than the roughly 700-donor mean. The authors suggested that the approach could potentially be generalized to other disease states and immunological phenotypes. According to a later analysis, TCR association rates differed among HLA loci, with DRB1 alleles showing the most associated TCRs and HLA-C alleles showing the fewest. A later analysis found that most CMV-associated TCR beta chains appeared HLA-restricted, with HLA associations seemingly driven largely by CMV exposure. Across donors, most TCR sequences were observed very rarely, whereas some public TCRs were present in many individuals. A group of highly shared sequence variants was considered likely to be a technical artifact of the sequencing pipeline. An association between a missense DCLRE1C variant and V-gene and J-gene trimming of TCR beta chains was found in a later genetic analysis and replicated in an independent cohort. Sequencing depth was assumed to be roughly uniform across donors in the presence/absence analyses, though that assumption may not hold. Because counts were too low, about 18 rarely observed V segments, including chromosome 9 orphons, were left out of the earlier analysis of approximately 580 of the donors. A further reported finding was that TCR beta sequences accurately predicted the HLA-A and HLA-B alleles for most subjects in the first cohort. In a later analysis, HLA-associated TCR beta chains were found to be more clonally expanded and to have lower generation probabilities than equally common non-associated chains. According to a later analysis, parvovirus B19, influenza, CMV and Epstein-Barr virus appeared linked to several top co-occurrence clusters. In this cohort, only TCR beta chains were sequenced, and detectable features were limited by the absence of alpha or paired-chain data. A few of the identified cytomegalovirus-associated TCR beta chains were confirmed in vitro to be specific for cytomegalovirus antigens. Specific HLA alleles were associated with 16,951 TCR beta sequences at a false discovery rate of 0.05 in a later analysis. The classifier was reported to diagnose cytomegalovirus status with high specificity and sensitivity in both the original cohort and the validation cohort. HLA typing was unavailable for some donors at each locus, so association tests used only the typed subset. Some IMGT-functional V segments, including TRBV6-2 and TRBV6-3, could not be distinguished by the 87-base-pair reads and were therefore excluded. Broadly in line with IMGT annotations, most TCR beta V segments showed up in productive rearrangements about 87% or about 30% of the time in an earlier analysis of approximately 640 of the donors.

Comment on this clone: Its antigen specificity is not known. Nothing much larger sits one base from this clone, and base qualities are not available.

The cohort consisted of approximately 670 healthy bone marrow donors. At the time of sampling, every cohort member was nominally healthy, though immune exposures that went unrecorded were likely present. The donor tested CMV seropositive, placing the donor among the 310 or so seropositive members of the cohort. A peripheral blood sample was provided by each donor, and peripheral blood mononuclear cells were used for TCR beta sequencing. Genomic DNA extraction from the blood cell samples was performed with the Qiagen DNeasy Blood Extraction Kit. Relative to germline, V is 2 bases shorter and J is 0 bases shorter, with 8 bases between their ends. The germline V gene yields MGHRA for CDR1 and YSYEKL for CDR2. Spanning cysteine to phenylalanine, the CDR3 consists of 16 amino acids. The read is trimmed to its CDR3 DNA, 48 bases read in frame from base 1. The library was generated by the immunoSEQ multiplex PCR assay. The multiplex PCR relied on a mix of 60 forward primers for TCR Vbeta segments and 13 reverse primers for TCR Jbeta segments. The CDR3 region of rearranged TCR beta genes was amplified from genomic DNA by a multiplex PCR assay. The Illumina HiSeq System was used to sequence the amplified TCR beta libraries as 87-base-pair reads. For the original study's pipeline: In a later analysis, 77 million or so unique TCR beta chains were counted across the approximately 620 repertoires, and roughly 11 million of these chains were shared by at least two donors. Raw reads were error-corrected and collapsed into unique sequences by a nearest-neighbor algorithm in which closely related sequences were merged to remove PCR and sequencing errors. V, D and J gene segments were assigned by aligning CDR3 sequences to IMGT reference sequences. For a sequence to be retained, a match of at least six nucleotides was required to both a V gene segment and a J gene segment. Rearrangements were called productive when the CDR3 lacked stop codons and stayed in frame with V and J; all others were non-productive. CDR3 was defined according to IMGT convention as the region running from the second conserved V-encoded cysteine to the conserved J-encoded phenylalanine. In an earlier analysis of some 550 of the donors, sequences lacking an unambiguous match to a single V gene segment were excluded. In an earlier analysis of some 590 of the donors, a V segment was called functional when productive rearrangements were above 56.7%, and segregating when the standard deviation between donors exceeded 5%. A statistical classification framework was built for diagnosing cytomegalovirus status from the catalog of TCR beta chain sequences. In a later analysis, V and J genes were assigned by comparing TCR nucleotide sequences against IMGT/GENE-DB human TR gene sequences. A later analysis assigned CDR3 sequences and most-parsimonious VDJ recombination scenarios with the TCRdist pipeline. In a later analysis, each TCR beta chain was defined by its CDR3 amino acid sequence together with its V-gene family, and reads lacking a unique V-gene family were excluded. As a way to deal with suspected cross-contamination and a sequencing artifact, a later analysis dropped 592 nucleotide sequences that were highly shared and had low generation probability. In a later analysis, a clonal expansion index for each public chain was calculated from normalized within-repertoire ranks of inferred template counts. In a later analysis, generation probabilities were computed with a VDJ recombination model fitted to out-of-frame rearrangements, and the resulting probabilities were checked against IGoR. In a later analysis, TCR-TCR, TCR-HLA and TCR-CMV co-occurrence was scored with hypergeometric tests, and a repertoire-size bias correction was applied to TCR pairs. To estimate false discovery rates, a later analysis permuted the HLA or CMV assignments 20 times. In a later analysis, co-occurring TCRs were grouped with DBSCAN, and TCRdist sequence similarity was added when clustering was performed within HLA-allele-positive subsets. Co-occurrence clustering excluded repertoires with fewer than 30,000 or more than 120,000 public chains, plus five with anomalous nucleotide sharing. TCRdb stores this immuneACCESS table with in-frame sequences only. Part of the clones is absent; in the studies checked, under half of the shortfall reflects unresolved V genes, and no reason is known for the rest. V, J and clone size are those of that table, while D and trimming were read from the DNA. Across this sample there are tens of thousands of clones, with about 71% seen only once. Of the sample, roughly 8% is held by the ten largest clones.

This chain is built from TRBV4-1 and TRBJ2-6; too little of a D gene remains to name it. The sequence was obtained from a man between 60 and 75 years old in good health and CMV-seropositive. Sequenced input: PBMCs. The CDR3 reads as follows: CASSQLFLSGANVLTF. The nucleotides read TGCGCCAGCAGCCAACTATTTCTCTCTGGGGCCAACGTCCTGACTTTC.